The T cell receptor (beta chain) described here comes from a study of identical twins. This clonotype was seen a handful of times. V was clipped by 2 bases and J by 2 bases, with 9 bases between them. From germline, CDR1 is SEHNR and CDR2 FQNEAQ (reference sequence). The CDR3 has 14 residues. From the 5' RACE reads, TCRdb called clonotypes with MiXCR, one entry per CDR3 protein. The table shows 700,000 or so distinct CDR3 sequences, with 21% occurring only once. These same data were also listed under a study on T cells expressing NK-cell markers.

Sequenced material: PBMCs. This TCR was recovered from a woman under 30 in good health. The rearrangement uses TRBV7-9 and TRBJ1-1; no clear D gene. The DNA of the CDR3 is TGTGCCAGCAGCTTAATAGGCGGAAACACTGAAGCTTTCTTT. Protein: CASSLIGGNTEAFF.